Listed below are T cell receptor beta chains from one sample, sequenced in a study of regulatory T cells in long-lasting Graves disease. One entry per CDR3 protein, called by TCRdb with MiXCR from the multiplex PCR reads. Here the sample spans around 450,000 distinct CDR3 sequences, 20% to 25% being singletons. The starting material was peripheral blood mononuclear cells (PBMCs), obtained when the disease was refractory, from a patient treated with antithyroid drugs. The receptors here all came from a female donor with Graves disease. Both conserved end residues are part of each CDR3. Each record gives: J gene, V gene, CDR3 length, clone size, D gene, CDR3 protein, CDR3 DNA. D genes are given only for firm matches. The size entry is marked missing in some rows and otherwise reads once, few, many or a size class.

TRBJ1-1 TRBV12-3/TRBV12-4 11 many TRBD1 CASTSGTGAFF TGTGCCAGCACTTCAGGGACAGGAGCTTTCTTT
TRBJ1-1 TRBV7-8 17 many - CASSLELAAGMNTEAFF TGTGCCAGCAGCTTAGAGCTGGCCGCCGGCATGAACACTGAAGCTTTCTTT
TRBJ2-7 TRBV7-9 20 few TRBD1 CASSLGGGLTPRDRVYEQYF TGTGCCAGCAGCCTCGGAGGGGGGTTGACACCACGGGACAGGGTCTACGAGCAGTACTTC
TRBJ2-7 TRBV28 12 many - CASSLYNYEQYF TGTGCCAGCAGTTTATACAATTACGAGCAGTACTTC
TRBJ1-2 TRBV19 14 - - CASSINGGEDGYTF TGTGCCAGTAGTATAAACGGAGGAGAAGATGGCTACACCTTC
TRBJ1-6 TRBV20-1 15 - - CSARKAGLNNSPLHF TGCAGTGCTAGAAAGGCCGGCTTGAATAATTCACCCCTCCACTTT
TRBJ1-1 TRBV6-1 14 many - CASSISTENTEAFF TGTGCCAGCAGTATTTCTACAGAGAACACTGAAGCTTTCTTT
TRBJ1-5 TRBV20-1 15 - - CSARDYRDHNQPQHF TGCAGTGCTAGAGATTACAGGGACCACAATCAGCCCCAGCATTTT
TRBJ1-1 TRBV5-6 14 - - CASSPDPGPTEAFF TGTGCCAGCAGCCCCGACCCCGGGCCCACTGAAGCTTTCTTT
TRBJ2-7 TRBV28 15 many TRBD1 CASRSLTGGRYEQYF TGTGCCAGCAGGTCCTTGACAGGGGGAAGGTACGAGCAGTACTTC
TRBJ2-5 TRBV6-2/TRBV6-3 14 few - CASSYGRGRETQYF TGTGCCAGCAGTTACGGCAGGGGCAGGGAGACCCAGTACTTC
TRBJ2-7 TRBV11-3 16 few TRBD1 CASSLTGGQYSYEQYF TGTGCCAGCAGCTTGACAGGGGGCCAATACTCCTACGAGCAGTACTTC
TRBJ2-5 TRBV19 16 - - CASSLQGGDAPETQYF TGTGCCAGTAGCCTGCAGGGGGGAGATGCCCCAGAGACCCAGTACTTC
TRBJ2-2 TRBV15 16 many TRBD1 CATSGRTGGSSGELFF TGTGCCACCAGCGGACGGACAGGGGGAAGCTCCGGGGAGCTGTTTTTT
TRBJ2-7 TRBV5-6 13 - TRBD1 CASGFQGAYEQYF TGTGCCAGCGGCTTTCAGGGGGCCTACGAGCAGTACTTC
TRBJ1-6 TRBV12-3/TRBV12-4 15 many - CASRVVGDANSPLHF TGTGCCAGCAGGGTAGTAGGGGATGCTAATTCACCCCTCCACTTT
TRBJ1-2 TRBV11-2 13 - - CASSNQGSYGYTF TGTGCCAGCAGCAACCAGGGGAGCTATGGCTACACCTTC
TRBJ1-2 TRBV9 13 many - CASSPNSEGGYTF TGTGCCAGCAGCCCCAACAGTGAAGGAGGCTACACCTTC
TRBJ1-2 TRBV24-1 15 once TRBD1 CATSETGTGIYGYTF TGTGCCACCAGTGAGACCGGGACAGGGATCTATGGCTACACCTTC
TRBJ2-5 TRBV12-3/TRBV12-4 12 many - CASGRQQETQYF TGTGCCAGCGGTAGACAGCAAGAGACCCAGTACTTC
TRBJ1-2 TRBV6-2/TRBV6-3 14 many - CASSYRRSVGGYTF TGTGCCAGCAGTTACAGGAGGTCAGTCGGCGGCTACACCTTC
TRBJ2-5 TRBV30 11 many - CAWSAQETQYF TGTGCCTGGAGTGCTCAAGAGACCCAGTACTTC
TRBJ1-1 TRBV30 13 many - CAWGDGAGAEAFF TGTGCCTGGGGGGACGGAGCCGGGGCTGAAGCTTTCTTT
TRBJ2-1 TRBV7-2 15 few TRBD2 CASSRGLAGAAEQFF TGTGCCAGCAGCCGGGGACTAGCGGGAGCGGCTGAGCAGTTCTTC
TRBJ1-1 TRBV6-1 14 - - CASILRGGNTEAFF TGTGCCAGCATCCTTCGAGGGGGTAACACTGAAGCTTTCTTT
TRBJ2-7 TRBV28 14 many - CASSLAAKPSEQYF TGTGCCAGCAGTTTAGCAGCAAAACCCTCCGAGCAGTACTTC
TRBJ1-1 TRBV7-8 15 many - CASSLGARMGTEAFF TGTGCCAGCAGCTTAGGGGCCAGGATGGGCACTGAAGCTTTCTTT
TRBJ1-2 TRBV28 12 many - CASSLSDYGYTF TGTGCCAGCAGCTTAAGCGACTATGGCTACACCTTC
TRBJ2-2 TRBV12-5 17 few TRBD2 CASGLVGSGSTNGELFF TGTGCTAGTGGTTTGGTAGGTAGCGGGAGTACCAACGGGGAGCTGTTTTTT
TRBJ2-7 TRBV6-2/TRBV6-3 15 many TRBD2 CASSVGRTSVYEQYF TGTGCCAGCAGCGTGGGTAGGACTAGCGTCTACGAGCAGTACTTC
TRBJ1-5 TRBV27 16 few - CASSPLGTGGNQPQHF TGTGCCAGCAGTCCCCTCGGGACGGGGGGCAATCAGCCCCAGCATTTT
TRBJ2-7 TRBV28 12 many - CASSLGNYEQYF TGTGCCAGCAGTTTAGGCAATTACGAGCAGTACTTC
TRBJ1-1 TRBV7-2 15 - TRBD1 CASSFTITGETEAFF TGTGCCAGCAGCTTTACCATAACAGGGGAGACTGAAGCTTTCTTT
TRBJ2-1 TRBV29-1 11 few - CSVGRPNEQFF TGCAGCGTTGGGAGGCCAAATGAGCAGTTCTTC
TRBJ1-6 TRBV7-9 15 - TRBD1 CASTQGGPTNSPLHF TGTGCCAGCACCCAAGGGGGCCCAACGAATTCACCCCTCCACTTT
TRBJ1-6 TRBV12-3/TRBV12-4 17 many TRBD1 CASSFTLLRDRGSPLHF TGTGCCAGCAGTTTCACTCTACTCAGGGACAGAGGTTCACCCCTCCACTTT
TRBJ2-5 TRBV3-1 16 many - CASSPVSRARQETQYF TGTGCCAGCAGCCCAGTGAGTCGGGCGAGGCAAGAGACCCAGTACTTC
TRBJ2-1 TRBV12-3/TRBV12-4 13 few - CASSFIGYNEQFF TGTGCCAGCAGTTTTATTGGTTACAATGAGCAGTTCTTC
TRBJ1-1 TRBV20-1 15 many - CSARVGGQLNTEAFF TGCAGTGCTAGAGTGGGGGGGCAGTTGAACACTGAAGCTTTCTTT
TRBJ2-7 TRBV28 16 many - CASSLAVGPGYYEQYF TGTGCCAGCAGCCTTGCAGTGGGACCGGGGTACTACGAGCAGTACTTC